Following are 14 T cell receptor beta chains from one sample sequenced in a study of radiotherapy plus CTLA-4 blockade in lung cancer. Here immunoSEQ multiplex PCR was the method, and the copy in TCRdb shows in-frame clones only, minus some. This sample yields some 73,000 clones, of which roughly four fifths are seen a single time; about 0.79% belongs to the top ten. Specimen: peripheral blood, collected from a patient treated with radiotherapy plus ipilimumab. These receptors all stem from a human donor with non-small cell lung cancer who had stable disease on radiotherapy plus ipilimumab.

V is TRBV7-6 and J is TRBJ1-1; D not certain. Trimming took 2 bases from V and 3 from J, leaving 7 bases between them. This CDR3 spans 13 amino acids. Germline V gene sequence: CDR1 SGHVS, CDR2 FNYEAQ. CDR3 loop: CASSLHMDTEAFF. The CDR3 bases are TGTGCCAGCAGCTTACATATGGACACTGAAGCTTTCTTT.

This clone appeared a few times. This chain uses TRBV11-2 with TRBJ2-7; 10 nucleotides match TRBD1. J was trimmed by 3 bases and V by 8 bases; bases with no gene match: 1. This CDR3 is built from 12 residues. Germline values: CDR1 SGHAT, CDR2 FQNNGV. CDR3 nucleotides: TGTGCCAGCGGGGACAGGGGCTACGAGCAGTACTTC. Its translation is CASGDRGYEQYF.

CDR3 region: CASSTGGGRTQETQYF. The DNA for the CDR3 is TGTGCCAGCAGCACGGGAGGGGGGCGGACTCAAGAGACCCAGTACTTC. The chain joins TRBV9 to TRBJ2-5; 8 positions agree with TRBD2. Germline trimming cut 4 bases from V and 2 bases from J; bases unmatched to any gene: 10. This CDR3 region has 16 residues. Germline loops: CDR1 SGDLS, CDR2 YYNGEE.

This sequence joins TRBV19 and TRBJ2-4; D not certain. The CDR3 consists of 13 residues. Trimming removed 5 bases at V and 8 bases at J, with 13 bases between. Germline CDR1 LNHDA, CDR2 SQIVND (reference sequence). CDR3 DNA: TGTGCCAGTAGTCCTCGGGTAGGGTACATTCAGTACTTC. Its protein product is CASSPRVGYIQYF.

The rearrangement joins TRBV6-5 to TRBJ2-7, with 7 nucleotides matching TRBD1. V was clipped by 7 bases and J by 2 bases; unmatched bases: 8. The CDR3 runs to 14 residues. Germline CDR1 reads MNHEY; CDR2 reads SVGAGI. CDR3 sequence reads: CASNRQGSTYEQYF. CDR3 in DNA: TGTGCCAGCAATAGACAGGGTAGCACCTACGAGCAGTACTTC.

This chain links TRBV7-9 with TRBJ1-2; no firm D call. This CDR3 contains 15 residues. V was pared by 2 bases and J by 0 bases, with 10 bases between. CDR1 and CDR2 (germline): SEHNR, FQNEAQ (reference sequence). Here the CDR3 DNA reads TGTGCCAGCAGCTTATATGAGGTGGCTAACTATGGCTACACCTTC. Translation gives CASSLYEVANYGYTF. Complete variable domain (other parts from reference TRBV7-9 and TRBJ1-2): DTGVSQNPRHKITKRGQNVTFRCDPISEHNRLYWYRQTLGQGPEFLTYFQNEAQLEKSRLLSDRFSAERPKGSFSTLEIQRTEQGDSAMYLCASSLYEVANYGYTFGSGTRLTVV.

This chain connects TRBV6-1 to TRBJ1-1, with a tentative D call TRBD1 (5 bases). Germline loops: CDR1 MNHNS, CDR2 SASEGT. V was trimmed by 1 base and J by 1 base, leaving 7 bases between them. This CDR3 contains 14 residues. The CDR3 nucleotides read TGTGCCAGCAGTGAAGTGACAGAGAACACTGAAGCTTTCTTT. It translates to CASSEVTENTEAFF.

V is TRBV27 and J is TRBJ2-7, with unresolved D. Germline values: CDR1 MNHEY, CDR2 SMNVEV (reference sequence). Trimming shortened V by 5 bases and J by 0 bases, and 14 bases separated the two germline ends. The CDR3 is 15 amino acids. CDR3 in DNA: TGTGCCAGCAGTCCCCTTTCGCTTTCCTCCTACGAGCAGTACTTC. It codes for CASSPLSLSSYEQYF.

CDR3 protein: CASSFPGLNTEAFF. CDR3 coding DNA: TGTGCCAGCAGCTTTCCGGGCCTGAACACTGAAGCTTTCTTT. This chain uses TRBV5-8 with TRBJ1-1; D gene uncertain. This CDR3 contains 14 residues. Germline V gene sequence: CDR1 SGHTS, CDR2 YDEGEE. V was clipped by 2 bases and J by 0 bases, with 8 bases between them.

The chain links TRBV7-2 to TRBJ2-7; 8 positions agree with TRBD1. This CDR3 is built from 15 residues. V shed 3 bases and J 4 bases; nucleotides not matched to a gene: 8. CDR1 SGHTA and CDR2 FQGNSA come from the germline V gene. The CDR3 DNA reads as TGTGCCAGCAGCTTGGAGGGACAGGTAGGATACGAGCAGTACTTC. Translating it yields CASSLEGQVGYEQYF.

A remark on this clone: Other nucleotide sequences in the sample specify the same CDR3. The chain is built from TRBV7-3 and TRBJ2-2; the D gene is possibly TRBD1 (5 bases). The CDR3 has 15 amino acids. With 5 bases removed from V and 3 bases from J, the gap between germline ends came to 13 bases. The germline V gene encodes CDR1 SGHTA and CDR2 FQGTGA. DNA of the CDR3: TGTGCCAGCAGCCGTGACAGAACGGACACCGGGGAGCTGTTTTTT. Encoded protein: CASSRDRTDTGELFF.

The J gene is TRBJ2-3, the V gene TRBV6-5, with 9 bases aligning to TRBD1. The CDR3 runs to 14 residues. V lost 6 bases, J lost 4 bases, and 5 bases stayed unmatched. CDR1 and CDR2 from the germline V gene are MNHEY and SVGAGI. The DNA of the CDR3 is TGTGCCAGCAGGAGGAGACAGGGGGCAGATACGCAGTATTTT. It is translated as CASRRRQGADTQYF.

The rearrangement links TRBV19 to TRBJ2-4; perhaps TRBD1 as D (5 bases). CDR3 size: 16 residues. Trimming stripped 4 bases from V and 1 base from J, with 14 bases between. Germline CDR1 reads LNHDA; CDR2 reads SQIVND (reference sequence). The CDR3 sequence: CASSTRTPGAKNIQYF. CDR3 DNA: TGTGCCAGTAGTACTAGAACGCCAGGGGCCAAAAACATTCAGTACTTC.

V and J are TRBV7-3 and TRBJ2-7; 8 nucleotides line up with TRBD2. V shed 7 bases and J 4 bases; nucleotides not matched to a gene: 9. Germline CDR1 SGHTA, CDR2 FQGTGA. The CDR3 sequence is 14 residues long. CDR3 protein: CASTRGTSRYEQYF. The CDR3 bases are TGTGCCAGCACCCGCGGGACTAGTCGTTACGAGCAGTACTTC.